The next 4 T cell receptor beta chains were all read from a single sample in a study of control samples from healthy donors and cancer patients. Assay: immunoSEQ multiplex PCR; the TCRdb copy retains only in-frame clones and omits some. This sample carries 210,000 or so clones, about 91% of them seen once, and the ten largest clones take 1.8%. The sequenced sample consisted of blood. The receptors were gathered from a man aged 30 to 45 in good health.

This chain joins TRBV4-1 and TRBJ2-3; 8 nucleotides match TRBD2. Trimming at V came to 0 bases and at J to 0 bases, leaving 2 bases not matched to a gene. Germline-derived CDR1 and CDR2 are MGHRA and YSYEKL. CDR3 length: 16 residues. The CDR3 coding sequence is TGCGCCAGCAGCCAAGAGGTAGCGGGGAGCACAGATACGCAGTATTTT. Translation gives CASSQEVAGSTDTQYF.

V gene TRBV27 combines with J gene TRBJ1-5; D is unclear. The CDR3 covers 16 residues. V lost 0 bases to trimming and J lost 2 bases, with 11 bases between them. Germline V gene lookup returns CDR1 MNHEY and CDR2 SMNVEV (reference sequence). The CDR3 region has the DNA TGTGCCAGCAGTTTATCGAGGGTCTCGGGCAATCAGCCCCAGCATTTT. This sequence encodes CASSLSRVSGNQPQHF.

The chain is built from TRBV30 and TRBJ2-3, with TRBD2 matching over 10 bases. Germline V CDR1 and CDR2: GTSNPN, SVGIG (reference sequence). Trimming cost V 2 bases and J 7 bases; bases outside gene matches: 6. The CDR3 is made up of 14 amino acids. As DNA, the CDR3 is TGTGCCTGGAGTAGCGGGGGGGTAGATAATACGCAGTATTTT. Translated: CAWSSGGVDNTQYF.

V and J are TRBV6-1 and TRBJ2-1; D gene ambiguous. This CDR3 has 18 residues. Germline V gene sequence: CDR1 MNHNS, CDR2 SASEGT. Trimming cost V 2 bases and J 4 bases, with 21 bases left between them. The CDR3 DNA is TGTGCCAGCAGTGAAAACCAGCTTAGGCTATATTTTTACAATGAGCAGTTCTTC. It specifies CASSENQLRLYFYNEQFF.